Only a few counts were recorded for the clone carrying this T cell receptor (beta chain). The CDR3 contains 14 residues. Germline V CDR1 and CDR2: SNHLY, FYNNEI. Trimming cost V 7 bases and J 3 bases, with 13 bases left between them. The sample originates from a study of blood T cell repertoires in COVID-19. Across the study: Specimens from acute and convalescent COVID-19 originated in the United States, Italy and Spain.

Source study methods: Amplifying reference gene primers gave estimates of nucleated cell counts. Profiled with immunoSEQ multiplex PCR; TCRdb holds only in-frame clones, not every one. The V and J calls and clone size are taken from that table; D and trimming were inferred from the DNA. The sample comprises roughly 88,000 clones, less than 75% of which are singletons, and around 25% rests with the top ten. The sample was peripheral blood. The chain recombines TRBV2 with TRBJ1-5, with D possibly matching TRBD1 (5 bases). The clonotype originates from a woman aged 55-70 years in a cohort sampled during active or convalescent COVID-19. CDR3 residues: CASKKQVDNQPQHF. CDR3 nucleotide sequence: TGTGCCAGCAAAAAACAGGTTGACAATCAGCCCCAGCATTTT.